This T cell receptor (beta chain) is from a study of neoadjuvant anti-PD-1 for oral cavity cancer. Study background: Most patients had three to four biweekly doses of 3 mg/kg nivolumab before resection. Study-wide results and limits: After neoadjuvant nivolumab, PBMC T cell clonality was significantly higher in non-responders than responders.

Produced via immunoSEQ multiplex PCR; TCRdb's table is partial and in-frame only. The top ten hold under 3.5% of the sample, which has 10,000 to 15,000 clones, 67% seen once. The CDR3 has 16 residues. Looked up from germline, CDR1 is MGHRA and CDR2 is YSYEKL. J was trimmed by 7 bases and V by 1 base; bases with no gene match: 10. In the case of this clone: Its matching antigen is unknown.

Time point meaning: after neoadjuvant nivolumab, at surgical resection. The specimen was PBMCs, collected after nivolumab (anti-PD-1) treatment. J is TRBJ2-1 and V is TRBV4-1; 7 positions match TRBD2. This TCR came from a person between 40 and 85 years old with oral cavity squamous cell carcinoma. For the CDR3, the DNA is TGCGCCAGCAGCCAAGTGGCCCTAGCGGACCTTAATGAGCAGTTCTTC. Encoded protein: CASSQVALADLNEQFF.